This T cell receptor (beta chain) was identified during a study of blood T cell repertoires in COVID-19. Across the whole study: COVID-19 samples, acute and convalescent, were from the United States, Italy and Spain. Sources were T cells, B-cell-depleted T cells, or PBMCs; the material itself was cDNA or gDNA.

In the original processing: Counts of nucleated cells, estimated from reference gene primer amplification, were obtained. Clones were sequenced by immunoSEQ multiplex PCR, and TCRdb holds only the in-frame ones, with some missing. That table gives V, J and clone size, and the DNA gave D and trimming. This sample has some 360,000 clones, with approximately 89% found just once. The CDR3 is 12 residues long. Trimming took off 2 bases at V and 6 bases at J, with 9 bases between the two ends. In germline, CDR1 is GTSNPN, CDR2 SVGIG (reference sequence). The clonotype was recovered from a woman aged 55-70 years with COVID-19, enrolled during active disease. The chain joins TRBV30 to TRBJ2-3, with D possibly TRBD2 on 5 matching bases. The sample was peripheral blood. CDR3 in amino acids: CAWSTLGDTQYF. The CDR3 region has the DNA TGTGCCTGGAGTACACTAGGGGATACGCAGTATTTT.